Listed below are T cell receptor beta chains from one sample, sequenced in a study of cytomegalovirus exposure and HLA in healthy donors. TCRdb's table, derived via immunoSEQ multiplex PCR, lists solely in-frame clones and lacks some. Counted here are 95,000 to 150,000 clones, about 75% occurring once; the ten biggest clones make up roughly 31%. Material: PBMCs. Every receptor here comes from a man aged 55-75 years in good health and CMV-seropositive. CDR3s include the opening cysteine and the closing phenylalanine or tryptophan. The D gene is left open where the match is weak. A row's size may be missing; if present it is once, few, many or a size class.

d_gene	abundance	v_gene	j_gene	CDR3nt	CDR3aa
-	once	TRBV5-8	TRBJ2-2	TGTGCCAGCAGCCCGGACAGCCGCGGCGGGGAGCTGTTTTTT	CASSPDSRGGELFF
TRBD1	few	TRBV6-1	TRBJ2-7	TGTGCCAGCAGTTCCTTTGGACAGGCCGATTTC	CASSSFGQADF
-	-	TRBV7-8	TRBJ1-4	TGTGCCAGCAGCCCCGAGACAAATAACCCTGAAAAACTGTTTTTT	CASSPETNNPEKLFF
TRBD1	-	TRBV11-2	TRBJ1-1	TGTGCCAGCAGCTTAGATAGGACAGGGGGCTTTGGAGCTTTCTTT	CASSLDRTGGFGAFF
TRBD1	-	TRBV10-3	TRBJ1-1	TGTGCCATCAGCGCAGGGGGTTTGAACACTGAAGCTTTCTTT	CAISAGGLNTEAFF
TRBD1	-	TRBV18	TRBJ1-3	TGTGCCAGCTCACAAGGGGGCACTGGAAACACCATATATTTT	CASSQGGTGNTIYF
TRBD1	few	TRBV30	TRBJ1-1	TGTGCCTGGTGGAGGGACAGGGCAGATGGCACTGAAGCTTTCTTT	CAWWRDRADGTEAFF
-	-	TRBV5-1	TRBJ1-1	TGCGCCAGCAGCCCAAAGACAGAGCTGAACACTGAAGCTTTCTTT	CASSPKTELNTEAFF
-	few	TRBV20-1	TRBJ2-1	TGCAGTGCCACAAGCGGGCATGAGCAGTTCTTC	CSATSGHEQFF
TRBD2	-	TRBV5-1	TRBJ2-2	TGCGCCAGCAGCCTCGCTAGCGGGGTGGACACCGGGGAGCTGTTTTTT	CASSLASGVDTGELFF
-	-	TRBV6-6	TRBJ2-7	TGTGCCAGCAGTCGACTTTACGGCTACGAGCAGTACTTC	CASSRLYGYEQYF
TRBD2	few	TRBV19	TRBJ2-3	TGTGCCAGTAGTATCCGGCGGGGGGGCGTAGATACGCAGTATTTT	CASSIRRGGVDTQYF
-	-	TRBV19	TRBJ1-3	TGTGCCAGTAGTATTGGACTTACGGGACAAGTCCCAGGAAACACCATATATTTT	CASSIGLTGQVPGNTIYF
-	-	TRBV7-9	TRBJ2-3	TGTGCCAGCAGCTTAGGTTCGGGGATAAGCACAGATACGCAGTATTTT	CASSLGSGISTDTQYF
TRBD1	-	TRBV10-3	TRBJ2-7	TGTGCCATCAACTCGGACAGGGGGCACTCCTACGAGCAGTACTTC	CAINSDRGHSYEQYF
-	-	TRBV2	TRBJ2-3	TGTGCCAGCAGCCTAGCCACAGATACGCAGTATTTT	CASSLATDTQYF
TRBD1	-	TRBV10-3	TRBJ1-1	TGTGCCATCAGGAGACAGGGCCAGGGAACTGAAGCTTTCTTT	CAIRRQGQGTEAFF
TRBD2	-	TRBV27	TRBJ2-5	TGTGCCAGCAGTTTATTGGGGGGGGGAGAGACCCAGTACTTC	CASSLLGGGETQYF
-	-	TRBV5-1	TRBJ1-1	TGCGCCAGCAGCGAGGCAGGGTACACTGAAGCTTTCTTT	CASSEAGYTEAFF
TRBD1	-	TRBV2	TRBJ1-1	TGTGCCAGCAGTTCGGGACAGGGGAAAGCTTTCTTT	CASSSGQGKAFF
TRBD1	-	TRBV15	TRBJ2-2	TGTGCCACCAGCCCTTCCCGCCAGGGGGCGATTGGGGAGCTGTTTTTT	CATSPSRQGAIGELFF
-	-	TRBV2	TRBJ2-4	TGTGCCAGCAGTGCTTCAGGTTACAAAAACATTCAGTACTTC	CASSASGYKNIQYF
TRBD2	-	TRBV2	TRBJ2-2	TGTGCCAGCAACGTGCGGGGGGCGAACACCGGGGAGCTGTTTTTT	CASNVRGANTGELFF
TRBD1	-	TRBV5-1	TRBJ1-1	TGCGCCAGCAGCCTGGGGGACAGCGTAAGACTTGAAGCTTTCTTT	CASSLGDSVRLEAFF
-	few	TRBV5-1	TRBJ1-4	TGCGCCAGCAGCTCAGGCAACAGGGCCGGTAATGAAAAACTGTTTTTT	CASSSGNRAGNEKLFF
-	-	TRBV11-2	TRBJ1-2	TGTGCCAGCAGCCAGGCGGGCGGCTTAGCCTATGGCTACACCTTC	CASSQAGGLAYGYTF
TRBD1	-	TRBV11-2	TRBJ2-7	TGTGCCAGCAGGCGCAGACCAGGGACAGCCTACGAGCAGTACTTC	CASRRRPGTAYEQYF
-	-	TRBV18	TRBJ1-5	TGTGCCAGCTCATACAACCCAAGGGCAGGGGCCAATCAGCCCCAGCATTTT	CASSYNPRAGANQPQHF
-	-	TRBV28	TRBJ1-1	TGTGCCAGCAGTACCAGAAGGAACACTGAAGCTTTCTTT	CASSTRRNTEAFF
-	-	TRBV7-2	TRBJ2-7	TGTGCCAGCAGCCCGGAGGTGTGGCACTACGAGCAGTACTTC	CASSPEVWHYEQYF
TRBD1	-	TRBV9	TRBJ1-1	TGTGCCAGCAGCGGACGGACAGGGGCAACTGAAGCTTTCTTT	CASSGRTGATEAFF
TRBD1	-	TRBV18	TRBJ2-7	TGTGCCAGCTCACCGGGACAGGCTCCCTCCTACGAGCAGTACTTC	CASSPGQAPSYEQYF
TRBD2	-	TRBV5-4	TRBJ2-3	TGTGCCAGCAGCTTGAGTGTTAGCGGGACAGATACGCAGTATTTT	CASSLSVSGTDTQYF
TRBD2	few	TRBV5-1	TRBJ2-5	TGCGCCAGCAGCTTGGCTATGACTAGCGGGGGGGCAGAGACCCAGTACTTC	CASSLAMTSGGAETQYF
-	-	TRBV11-2	TRBJ1-5	TGTGCCAGCAGCTTAGGACCCCGGGGGAGTCAGCCCCAGCATTTT	CASSLGPRGSQPQHF
-	-	TRBV30	TRBJ1-5	TGTGCCTGGAGTAAGGGGCTCAATCAGCCCCAGCATTTT	CAWSKGLNQPQHF
TRBD2	-	TRBV6-4	TRBJ2-1	TGTGCCAGCAGCCCAGGACTAGCGGGGGGGCCATCCTACAATGAGCAGTTCTTC	CASSPGLAGGPSYNEQFF
TRBD1	-	TRBV7-2	TRBJ1-2	TGTGCCAGCAGCGCCAGACAGGGGGCGTACTATGGCTACACCTTC	CASSARQGAYYGYTF
-	few	TRBV2	TRBJ1-2	TGTGCCAGCAGTGATGGACAAGGCTACACCTTC	CASSDGQGYTF
-	once	TRBV18	TRBJ1-5	TGTGCCAGCTCACCTGGTTCAGGGGGCAATCAGCCCCAGCATTTT	CASSPGSGGNQPQHF
TRBD2	few	TRBV2	TRBJ2-1	TGTGCCAGCAAAGTGTTAGCGGGAGGGAATGAGCAGTTCTTC	CASKVLAGGNEQFF
TRBD1	-	TRBV5-1	TRBJ2-3	TGCGCCAGCAGCCCGGGACAGAGCACAGATACGCAGTATTTT	CASSPGQSTDTQYF
TRBD2	few	TRBV9	TRBJ2-3	TGTGCCAGCAGCGAGGGACTAGCGGCAGATACGCAGTATTTT	CASSEGLAADTQYF
-	-	TRBV12-5	TRBJ1-1	TGTGCTAGTAGTATCAGGGTCGGCACTGAAGCTTTTTTT	CASSIRVGTEAFF
TRBD1	-	TRBV7-9	TRBJ2-2	TGTGCCAGCAGCCCCCGAGAGGGACAGGGGTTCACCGGGGAGCTGTTTTTT	CASSPREGQGFTGELFF
TRBD1	-	TRBV5-1	TRBJ1-2	TGCGCCAGCAGCCCGCAGGGGGCCTCATATGGCTACACCTTC	CASSPQGASYGYTF
TRBD1	-	TRBV7-9	TRBJ2-7	TGTGCCAGCAGCCCCGGGACAGGTTCCTACGAGCAGTACTTC	CASSPGTGSYEQYF
-	once	TRBV19	TRBJ1-5	TGTGCCAGTAGTATTATGCCAGGCAATCAGCCCCAGCATTTT	CASSIMPGNQPQHF
TRBD2	-	TRBV19	TRBJ2-5	TGTGCCAGTAGTCTGGGCGGAGGGGCGGGAGGGGGGCCGGTAGAGACCCAGTACTTC	CASSLGGGAGGGPVETQYF
TRBD1	-	TRBV7-7	TRBJ2-7	TGTGCCAGCAGCTCGGACAGGAGCTCCTACGAGCAGTACTTC	CASSSDRSSYEQYF